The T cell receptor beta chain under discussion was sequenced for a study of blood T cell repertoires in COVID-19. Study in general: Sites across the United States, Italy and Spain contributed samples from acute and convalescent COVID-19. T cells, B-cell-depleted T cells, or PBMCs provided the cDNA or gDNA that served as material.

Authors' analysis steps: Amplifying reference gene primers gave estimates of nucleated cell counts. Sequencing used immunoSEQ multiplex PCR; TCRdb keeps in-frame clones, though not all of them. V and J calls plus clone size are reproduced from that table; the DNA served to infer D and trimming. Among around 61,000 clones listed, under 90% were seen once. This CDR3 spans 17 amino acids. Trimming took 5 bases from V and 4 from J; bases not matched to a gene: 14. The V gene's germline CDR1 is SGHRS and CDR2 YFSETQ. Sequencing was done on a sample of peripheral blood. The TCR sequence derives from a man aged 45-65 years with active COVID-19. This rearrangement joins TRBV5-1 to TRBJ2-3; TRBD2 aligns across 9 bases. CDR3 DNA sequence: TGCGCCAGCAGTTTGAATGTGGGACTAGCTTCCGCAGATACGCAGTATTTT. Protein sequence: CASSLNVGLASADTQYF.